Below, 17 T cell receptor beta chains from the same sample are listed, as sequenced in a study of blood T cells in healthy people across ages. The authors ran a second PCR of about 7 to 11 cycles using a sample-barcoded 5' primer and a J-beta primer mix. MiXCR, run by TCRdb on the 5' RACE reads, gives a single entry per CDR3 protein. Of about 1 million distinct CDR3 sequences in the sample, 45% were seen once. Sequenced material: blood. The origin of the receptors is an older woman in good health.

The chain links TRBV5-6 to TRBJ2-7; possible D gene TRBD2, 6 bases. This CDR3 has 15 residues. The germline V gene has CDR1 SGHDT and CDR2 YYEEEE. V lost 4 bases, J lost 9 bases, and 23 bases lay in between. The CDR3 nucleotides read TGTGCCAGCAGCCCCCGGCCCTCCGGGGGAGGCGTGCAGTACTTC. Protein product: CASSPRPSGGGVQYF.

This clonotype was counted between two and nine times. V usage is TRBV6-5 and J usage is TRBJ2-5; 12 bases are a match to TRBD2. The CDR3 extends over 17 amino acids. Germline assignment: CDR1 MNHEY and CDR2 SVGAGI. Losses at the gene ends were 1 base for V and 0 bases for J; bases not matched to a gene: 3. The CDR3 reads CASSYWGLAGNQETQYF. The DNA of the CDR3 is TGTGCCAGCAGTTACTGGGGACTAGCGGGCAACCAAGAGACCCAGTACTTC.

The rearrangement links TRBV5-5 to TRBJ2-5, with TRBD2 identical over 7 bases. V was pared by 2 bases and J by 4 bases, with 8 bases of the junction left unmatched. The CDR3 length is 15 residues. CDR1 and CDR2 (germline): SGHKS, YYEKEE (reference sequence). This CDR3 reads CASSLWEGNRETQYF. The CDR3 DNA reads as TGTGCCAGCAGCTTATGGGAGGGGAACCGAGAGACCCAGTACTTC.

The chain employs TRBV4-1 and TRBJ1-1; D perhaps matches TRBD1 (6 bases). The germline V and J ends were trimmed by 4 bases and 4 bases, with 13 bases remaining between them. The CDR3 length is 14 residues. Germline values: CDR1 MGHRA, CDR2 YSYEKL. CDR3 in amino acids: CASSPTGPSTEAFF. The CDR3 nucleotides are TGCGCCAGCAGCCCCACAGGGCCCTCCACTGAAGCTTTCTTT.

The chain joins TRBV7-2 to TRBJ2-4, with 12 bases matching TRBD2. The DNA end is more similar to TRBJ2-5, so the J call may be wrong. CDR1 SGHTA and CDR2 FQGNSA come from the germline V gene. The CDR3 runs to 16 residues. CDR3 region: CASSLAHGLAGTTQYF. The DNA of the CDR3 is TGTGCCAGCAGCTTAGCGCATGGACTAGCGGGAACGACCCAGTACTTC.

The CDR3 DNA reads TGTGCCAGCAGCTTCGGGACTAGCGGGATATCAGAGACCCAGTACTTC. Encoded protein: CASSFGTSGISETQYF. V is TRBV11-2 and J is TRBJ2-5; 13 nucleotides line up with TRBD2. Germline V gene lookup returns CDR1 SGHAT and CDR2 FQNNGV. With V trimmed by 3 bases and J by 4 bases, 5 bases remained unmatched. This CDR3 region has 16 residues. Full variable domain (rest looked up from reference TRBV11-2 and TRBJ2-5): EAGVAQSPRYKIIEKRQSVAFWCNPISGHATLYWYQQILGQGPKLLIQFQNNGVVDDSQLPKDRFSAERLKGVDSTLKIQPAKLEDSAVYLCASSFGTSGISETQYFGPGTRLLVL.

The chain has TRBV29-1 and TRBJ2-7, with 10 bases aligning to TRBD2. The CDR3 covers 13 residues. Trimming took 6 bases from V and 7 from J; bases not matched to a gene: 9. Germline assignment: CDR1 SQVTM and CDR2 ANQGSEA. CDR3 amino acids: CSVGLAVYNEQYF. The CDR3 DNA is TGCAGCGTCGGACTAGCGGTTTACAATGAGCAGTACTTC.

The rearrangement joins TRBV27 to TRBJ2-5; TRBD1 might be the D (5 bases). V was pared by 8 bases and J by 5 bases, with 18 bases between. Germline V gene lookup returns CDR1 MNHEY and CDR2 SMNVEV (reference sequence). The CDR3 length is 14 residues. CDR3 in amino acids: CASGSEGVLETQYF. The CDR3, as DNA: TGTGCCAGCGGGTCCGAAGGGGTGCTCGAGACCCAGTACTTC.

The CDR3 loop is CASSLKLAGGIEQFF. The CDR3 DNA is TGCGCCAGCAGCTTGAAACTAGCGGGAGGAATTGAGCAGTTCTTC. J is TRBJ2-1 and V is TRBV5-1, with TRBD2 identical over 12 bases. Looked up from germline, CDR1 is SGHRS and CDR2 is YFSETQ. J gave up 9 bases and V 1 base, and 5 bases lay outside the gene matches. This CDR3 spans 15 amino acids. The entire variable domain, with the rest obtained from reference TRBV5-1 and TRBJ2-1, is as follows: KAGVTQTPRYLIKTRGQQVTLSCSPISGHRSVSWYQQTPGQGLQFLFEYFSETQRNKGNFPGRFSGRQFSNSRSEMNVSTLELGDSALYLCASSLKLAGGIEQFFGPGTRLTVL.

J is TRBJ2-7 and V is TRBV28, with TRBD2 as a possible D gene (6 bases). This CDR3 comprises 13 residues. Germline loops: CDR1 MDHEN, CDR2 SYDVKM. Trimming removed 5 bases at V and 5 bases at J, with 13 bases between. CDR3 region: CASSISSAHEQYF. The DNA for the CDR3 is TGTGCCAGCAGTATCTCTAGCGCCCACGAGCAGTACTTC.

The chain combines TRBV5-1 with TRBJ2-3; tentative D call: TRBD2 (5 bases). The V gene lost 3 bases and the J gene lost 5 bases, with 13 bases spanning the gap. Per germline, CDR1 SGHRS and CDR2 YFSETQ. This CDR3 spans 14 amino acids. The CDR3 region has the DNA TGCGCCAGCAGCTCCGCTGAACGGGGAGATACGCAGTATTTT. Its protein is CASSSAERGDTQYF.

V and J are TRBV5-6 and TRBJ2-5; D not certain. Per the germline V gene, CDR1 is SGHDT and CDR2 is YYEEEE. V gave up 0 bases and J gave up 3 bases, with 9 bases separating them. The CDR3 contains 14 residues. CDR3 coding DNA: TGTGCCAGCAGCTTGGCCCGACGGAAAGAGACCCAGTACTTC. It codes for CASSLARRKETQYF.

The V call is TRBV10-3, the J call TRBJ1-1, with D hard to call. V shed 4 bases and J shed 0 bases, with 12 bases lying between them. This CDR3 comprises 15 residues. Germline CDR1 is ENHRY and CDR2 is SYGVKD. CDR3 protein: CAISVKAGMNTEAFF. CDR3 in DNA: TGTGCCATCAGTGTCAAGGCAGGAATGAACACTGAAGCTTTCTTT.

This clonotype showed up just a few times. The rearrangement links TRBV3-1 to TRBJ2-5; tentatively, D is TRBD2 (5 bases). The germline V gene encodes CDR1 LGHDT and CDR2 YNNKEL (reference sequence). The CDR3 runs to 14 residues. V lost 2 bases, J lost 4 bases, and 11 bases lay in between. The CDR3 DNA reads as TGTGCCAGCAGCCAATCAGGCGGAGGAGAGACCCAGTACTTC. Protein product: CASSQSGGGETQYF.

The J gene is TRBJ1-1, the V gene TRBV27, with 9 nucleotides matching TRBD1. CDR1 and CDR2 from the germline V gene are MNHEY and SMNVEV (reference sequence). J was trimmed by 0 bases and V by 7 bases; bases with no gene match: 3. The CDR3 has 14 amino acids. The CDR3 nucleotides are TGTGCCAGCACACGACAGGGGGTGAACACTGAAGCTTTCTTT. The encoded protein is CASTRQGVNTEAFF.

This clonotype was observed a single time. The rearrangement uses TRBV20-1 and TRBJ2-5; D is ambiguous. TRBJ2-1 matches the DNA end more closely, so the J call is doubtful. Germline CDR1 and CDR2: DFQATT and SNEGSKA (reference sequence). The CDR3 contains 15 residues. CDR3 protein: CSARDLKGSQETQFF. CDR3 DNA sequence: TGCAGTGCTAGAGATTTGAAGGGATCCCAAGAGACCCAGTTCTTC.

In DNA form, the CDR3 reads TGTGCCAGCAGTCTTACAGGGGGCAGAGTAACTACTTCACGGGCCTACGAGCAGTACTTC. It is translated as CASSLTGGRVTTSRAYEQYF. The chain is built from TRBV28 and TRBJ2-7, with 9 positions matching TRBD1. Germline CDR1 MDHEN, CDR2 SYDVKM. The J segment lost 2 bases and the V segment lost 5 bases, leaving 22 bases of the junction unmatched. The CDR3 totals 20 residues.